Listed here are 31 T cell receptor beta chains from one sample, sequenced in a study of T cells in Graves' hyperthyroidism and ophthalmopathy. Using RNA transcripts as the source, TCR beta CDR3 regions were amplified. TCR CDR3 underwent first-round RT-PCR with the HTBI primer set. TCRdb processed the multiplex PCR reads anew with MiXCR; each CDR3 protein has one entry. The data hold fewer than 600,000 distinct CDR3 sequences, with 14% observed a single time. The sequenced sample consisted of blood. Every receptor here comes from a woman under 30 with Graves' hyperthyroidism.

The chain links TRBV11-3 to TRBJ2-1; unclear D gene. Germline values: CDR1 SGHNT, CDR2 YENEEA. Between the trimmed V and J ends, which lost 6 bases and 5 bases, there was a span of 17 bases. CDR3 length equals 15 residues. The chain's CDR3 is CASRVSGATNNEQFF. In DNA form, the CDR3 reads TGTGCCAGCAGAGTTTCCGGAGCTACCAACAATGAGCAGTTCTTC.

The gene calls are TRBV15 and TRBJ1-6; D uncertain. Per germline, CDR1 LNHNV and CDR2 YYDKDF (reference sequence). This CDR3 comprises 17 residues. V was clipped by 5 bases and J by 3 bases, with 17 bases between them. The CDR3 loop is CATSQSLLGSYNSPLHF. Written as DNA, the CDR3 is TGTGCCACCAGCCAGAGCCTCCTCGGAAGCTATAATTCACCCCTCCACTTT.

This clonotype was detected ten times or more. The chain combines TRBV27 with TRBJ2-1, with 12 bases that match TRBD2. The CDR3 has 18 residues. Germline assignment: CDR1 MNHEY and CDR2 SMNVEV (reference sequence). V lost 8 bases, J lost 5 bases, and 16 bases stayed unmatched. CDR3 amino acids: CASSFRLAGAPFHNEQFF. In nucleotides, the CDR3 is TGTGCCAGCTCCTTCCGACTAGCGGGAGCCCCTTTCCACAATGAGCAGTTCTTC.

This clonotype was seen many times. This sequence joins TRBV6-5 and TRBJ1-1; no reliable D call. The V gene lost 0 bases and the J gene lost 2 bases, with 13 bases spanning the gap. This CDR3 has 16 residues. Germline values: CDR1 MNHEY, CDR2 SVGAGI. The DNA of the CDR3 is TGTGCCAGCAGTTACTCGGTAAAGGGCAGAAACACTGAAGCTTTCTTT. It encodes CASSYSVKGRNTEAFF.

The table lists this clonotype with a few counts. The chain combines TRBV4-1 with TRBJ2-7; TRBD1 agrees at 10 bases. J lost 2 bases, V lost 2 bases, and 6 bases had no gene match. The CDR3 is made up of 16 amino acids. CDR1 is MGHRA and CDR2 is YSYEKL in the germline V gene. The CDR3 DNA is TGCGCCAGCAGCCAACACTTGGGGACAGGGGCCTACGAGCAGTACTTC. Its protein product is CASSQHLGTGAYEQYF.

This chain links TRBV19 with TRBJ1-1; D is possibly TRBD1 (5 bases). V shed 7 bases and J shed 0 bases, with 18 bases lying between them. Germline CDR1 LNHDA, CDR2 SQIVND (reference sequence). The CDR3 is 16 amino acids. In DNA, the CDR3 is TGTGCCAGTACTTCCCGGGACGGAATCATGAACACTGAAGCTTTCTTT. It encodes CASTSRDGIMNTEAFF.

This clonotype appeared many times. The rearrangement joins TRBV27 to TRBJ1-6; no reliable D call. Trimming cost V 7 bases and J 8 bases, with 18 bases left between them. Germline-derived CDR1 and CDR2 are MNHEY and SMNVEV (reference sequence). The CDR3 consists of 15 residues. CDR3 sequence reads: CASTLEAGGHSPLHF. Here the CDR3 DNA reads TGTGCCAGCACCCTAGAGGCTGGCGGGCATTCACCCCTCCACTTT.

This clonotype occurred many times. V is TRBV11-2 and J is TRBJ2-1, with 8 bases aligning to TRBD2. Germline loops: CDR1 SGHAT, CDR2 FQNNGV. Trimming at V came to 2 bases and at J to 6 bases, leaving 6 bases not matched to a gene. The CDR3 sequence is 15 residues long. The CDR3 spells CASSLIAGLRNEQFF. CDR3 sequence (DNA): TGTGCCAGCAGCTTAATAGCGGGGCTCCGCAATGAGCAGTTCTTC.

The J gene is TRBJ1-1, the V gene TRBV6-5, with 7 bases aligning to TRBD1. This CDR3 region has 14 residues. Trimming cost V 5 bases and J 6 bases; bases outside gene matches: 9. Germline V gene lookup returns CDR1 MNHEY and CDR2 SVGAGI. In nucleotides, the CDR3 is TGTGCCAGCAGTAAAGCTAGACAGGGTGCTGAAGCTTTCTTT. As protein: CASSKARQGAEAFF.

In its sample, this clonotype was seen a few times. The chain links TRBV6-1 to TRBJ2-3, with D tentatively TRBD2 (5 bases). The CDR3 has 15 residues. Per germline, CDR1 MNHNS and CDR2 SASEGT. Trimming removed 7 bases from V and 5 bases from J, with 19 bases in between. The CDR3: CASIWGAGVEDTQYF. In DNA form, the CDR3 reads TGTGCCAGCATTTGGGGAGCTGGCGTGGAAGATACGCAGTATTTT.

This clonotype was seen a handful of times. A much more abundant neighbour one base away suggests this may be a read error. The J gene is TRBJ2-1, the V gene TRBV30; 9 bases are shared with TRBD2. V lost 4 bases, J lost 6 bases, and 10 bases stayed unmatched. From germline, CDR1 is GTSNPN and CDR2 SVGIG (reference sequence). The CDR3 has 15 residues. CDR3 amino acids: CAWTRASGMGNEQFF. In nucleotides, the CDR3 is TGTGCCTGGACCCGGGCTAGCGGGATGGGCAATGAGCAGTTCTTC.

This clonotype was recorded many times. V and J are TRBV6-1 and TRBJ2-3; TRBD2 aligns across 7 bases. J lost 0 bases, V lost 7 bases, and 4 bases had no gene match. CDR1 is MNHNS, CDR2 SASEGT, per germline. The CDR3 consists of 14 residues. The CDR3 sequence is CASTLAVSTDTQYF. The CDR3 DNA follows: TGTGCCAGCACCCTAGCGGTTAGCACAGATACGCAGTATTTT.

This clonotype has ten or more counts. The chain has TRBV20-1 and TRBJ2-3, with no clear D. V was clipped by 1 base and J by 2 bases, with 4 bases between them. Germline loops: CDR1 DFQATT, CDR2 SNEGSKA (reference sequence). CDR3 length: 12 amino acids. Written as DNA, the CDR3 is TGCAGTGCTAGAGGCTCCACAGATACGCAGTATTTT. Residues: CSARGSTDTQYF.

Comment on this clonotype: This may be a read error: a much more frequent sequence differs by one nucleotide. The chain employs TRBV2 and TRBJ2-3; D is unresolved. The CDR3 is 11 amino acids. The V gene's germline CDR1 is SNHLY and CDR2 FYNNEI. CDR3 protein: CVSSLPGTQYF. CDR3 nucleotides: TGTGTCAGCAGTCTCCCCGGTACGCAGTATTTT.

This clonotype was observed at least ten times. This rearrangement joins TRBV20-1 to TRBJ2-7; D call uncertain. The CDR3 totals 13 residues. Germline V gene data show CDR1 as DFQATT and CDR2 as SNEGSKA (reference sequence). Between the trimmed V and J ends, which lost 4 bases and 3 bases, there was a span of 13 bases. As DNA, the CDR3 is TGCAGTGCTACGGGTCTTTTAGTCTACGAGCAGTACTTC. Translation: CSATGLLVYEQYF.

CDR3 DNA: TGTGCCAGCAGCCAAGATCAAGGGAGAGGCTACACCTTC. This codes for CASSQDQGRGYTF. The gene calls are TRBV4-2 and TRBJ1-2; D gene unclear. Germline assignment: CDR1 LGHNA and CDR2 YNFKEQ. V lost 0 bases and J 8 bases, leaving 10 bases between the germline ends. The CDR3 sequence is 13 residues long.

This clonotype showed up many times. V usage is TRBV27 and J usage is TRBJ2-2; D unclear. Germline V gene data show CDR1 as MNHEY and CDR2 as SMNVEV (reference sequence). The germline V and J ends were trimmed by 6 bases and 1 base, with 6 bases remaining between them. The CDR3 has 13 residues. This CDR3 is CASSVLNTGELFF. The CDR3 region has the DNA TGTGCCAGCAGCGTGCTGAACACCGGGGAGCTGTTTTTT.

This clonotype was detected many times. The gene calls are TRBV7-2 and TRBJ2-1; no clear D. The CDR3 is 15 residues long. Germline V lookup: CDR1 SGHTA, CDR2 FQGNSA. V lost 1 base to trimming and J lost 4 bases, with 11 bases between them. The chain's CDR3 is CASSLEANLYNEQFF. The CDR3 DNA is TGTGCCAGCAGCTTAGAGGCGAACCTTTACAATGAGCAGTTCTTC.

This clonotype was observed a handful of times. The gene calls are TRBV19 and TRBJ1-2; D possibly corresponds to TRBD1 (5 bases). CDR3 length equals 12 residues. Germline V gene lookup returns CDR1 LNHDA and CDR2 SQIVND (reference sequence). The V and J ends lost 6 bases and 8 bases respectively, with 13 bases between them. The CDR3 sequence: CASRRGPTGYTF. DNA for the CDR3: TGTGCCAGTAGGAGGGGTCCCACCGGCTACACCTTC.

This clonotype was observed many times. The chain couples TRBV12-3 or TRBV12-4 to TRBJ2-5, with D unclear. Trimming took off 4 bases at V and 0 bases at J, with 6 bases between the two ends. The length of the CDR3 is 13 residues. CDR3 loop: CASSSGYQETQYF. The CDR3 bases are TGTGCCAGCAGTTCAGGATACCAAGAGACCCAGTACTTC.

This clonotype showed up many times. This rearrangement joins TRBV7-3 to TRBJ2-7; weak D call: TRBD2 (5 bases). The germline V gene has CDR1 SGHTA and CDR2 FQGTGA. V lost 3 bases, J lost 0 bases, and 9 bases lay in between. CDR3 length: 14 amino acids. DNA of the CDR3: TGTGCCAGCAGCTTGGGAGCGTCCTCCTACGAGCAGTACTTC. Translated: CASSLGASSYEQYF.

This clonotype has ten or more counts. J is TRBJ2-7 and V is TRBV9, with D maybe TRBD1 (6 bases). V lost 3 bases and J lost 3, with 10 bases in between. The germline V gene encodes CDR1 SGDLS and CDR2 YYNGEE. CDR3 length: 13 amino acids. This CDR3 is CASSGTENYEQYF. As DNA, the CDR3 is TGTGCCAGCAGCGGGACAGAGAACTACGAGCAGTACTTC.

Details on this clonotype: It may be a read error: a sequence one base away is much more abundant. DNA for the CDR3: TGTGCCAGCAGCCTTATAGCGGGAGGGGCGCTGTTTTTT. It translates to CASSLIAGGALFF. V usage is TRBV7-8 and J usage is TRBJ2-2; 11 bases match TRBD2. There are 13 residues in the CDR3. Germline V CDR1 and CDR2: SGHVS, FQNEAQ.

In this sample, this clonotype turned up many times. The V call is TRBV5-6, the J call TRBJ1-2; a weak D match, TRBD1 (6 bases). The CDR3 contains 14 residues. The V gene's germline CDR1 is SGHDT and CDR2 YYEEEE. The V and J ends lost 2 bases and 7 bases respectively, with 15 bases between them. CDR3 DNA sequence: TGTGCCAGCAGCTTTCGTGACAGGAACGGTGGCTACACCTTC. Amino acid sequence: CASSFRDRNGGYTF.

The rearrangement links TRBV29-1 to TRBJ2-7; D is tentatively TRBD1 or TRBD2 (5 bases each). The germline gives CDR1 SQVTM, CDR2 ANQGSEA. The CDR3 runs to 11 residues. Between the trimmed V and J ends, which lost 7 bases and 1 base, there was a span of 8 bases. This CDR3 is CSGDGSYEQYF. For the CDR3, the DNA is TGCAGCGGGGACGGGTCCTACGAGCAGTACTTC.

Turning to this clonotype: This may be a read error, as it is one base from a much larger clone. The genes are TRBV6-2 or TRBV6-3 and TRBJ2-7; D not certain. The CDR3 has 11 amino acids. V lost 4 bases to trimming and J lost 4 bases, with 5 bases between them. Germline lookup yields CDR1 MNHEY and CDR2 SVGEGT. CDR3 in DNA: TGTGCCAGCAGTTTAAAATACGAGCAGTACTTC. Translating it yields CASSLKYEQYF.

Many counts were recorded for this clonotype. V usage is TRBV20-1 and J usage is TRBJ2-1; 10 bases map to TRBD2. CDR3 length: 16 amino acids. Germline-derived CDR1 and CDR2 are DFQATT and SNEGSKA (reference sequence). V dropped 5 bases and J dropped 2; count of bases not matched to a gene: 9. CDR3 bases: TGCAGTGCTGCCCCAACTAGCGGGAACGCCTACAATGAGCAGTTCTTC. Protein: CSAAPTSGNAYNEQFF.

This clonotype occurred many times. V and J are TRBV5-1 and TRBJ2-1, with a possible D match to TRBD2 (5 bases). CDR1 and CDR2 (germline): SGHRS, YFSETQ. The germline V and J ends were trimmed by 4 bases and 6 bases, with 17 bases remaining between them. The CDR3 contains 15 residues. This chain's CDR3 is CASSPLQERPNEQFF. The CDR3 DNA sequence: TGCGCCAGCAGCCCACTCCAAGAGCGGCCCAATGAGCAGTTCTTC.

This clonotype was counted at least ten times. The V gene is TRBV7-3, the J gene TRBJ1-2, with 8 bases that match TRBD1. The CDR3 sequence is 12 residues long. CDR1 is SGHTA and CDR2 is FQGTGA in the germline V gene. V lost 6 bases and J lost 8; bases outside the gene matches: 5. CDR3: CASRTGAGGYTF. The DNA of the CDR3 is TGTGCCAGCAGGACAGGGGCGGGGGGCTACACCTTC.

This clonotype was counted many times. The chain employs TRBV7-2 and TRBJ2-7; 9 bases are a match to TRBD2. J gave up 2 bases and V 7 bases, and 6 bases lay outside the gene matches. Germline assignment: CDR1 SGHTA and CDR2 FQGNSA. This CDR3 is built from 14 residues. The CDR3 protein is CASTSAGGTYEQYF. CDR3 bases: TGTGCCAGCACCTCAGCGGGAGGAACCTACGAGCAGTACTTC.

This clonotype was seen many times. The J gene is TRBJ2-3, the V gene TRBV3-1; perhaps TRBD2 as D (6 bases). Trimming left V 0 bases short and J 5 bases short, with 9 bases between. The CDR3 is 14 residues long. Germline V lookup: CDR1 LGHDT, CDR2 YNNKEL (reference sequence). In DNA, the CDR3 is TGTGCCAGCAGCCAAGACGTAGCGGAAGATACGCAGTATTTT. Translating gives CASSQDVAEDTQYF.